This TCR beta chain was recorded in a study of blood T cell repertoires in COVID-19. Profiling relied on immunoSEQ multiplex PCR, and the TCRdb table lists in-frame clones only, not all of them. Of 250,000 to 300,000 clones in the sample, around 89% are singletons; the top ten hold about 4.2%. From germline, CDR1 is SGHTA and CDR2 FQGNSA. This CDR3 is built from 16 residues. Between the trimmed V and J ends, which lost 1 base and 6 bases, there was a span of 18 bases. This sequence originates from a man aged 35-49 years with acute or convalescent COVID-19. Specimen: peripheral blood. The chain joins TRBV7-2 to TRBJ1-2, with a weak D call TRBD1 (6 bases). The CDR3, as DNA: TGTGCCAGCAGCTTAGGGGTTGGACAGATCACCGATGGCTACACCTTC. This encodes CASSLGVGQITDGYTF.